This entry is about one T cell receptor beta chain. The sample comes from a study of blood T cell repertoires in COVID-19. Study-level background: The United States, Italy and Spain supplied acute and convalescent COVID-19 samples. T cells, B-cell-depleted T cells, or PBMCs provided the cDNA or gDNA that served as material.

Looked up from germline, CDR1 is MNHEY and CDR2 is SVGAGI. The CDR3 extends over 14 amino acids. The V gene lost 4 bases and the J gene lost 8 bases, with 17 bases spanning the gap. Under the authors' procedure: Amplification with reference gene primers provided the estimates of nucleated cell counts. Clones were sequenced by immunoSEQ multiplex PCR, and TCRdb holds only the in-frame ones, with some missing. D and trimming were read from the DNA, whereas the V and J calls and clone size are those reported in that table. The sample includes 140,000 to 150,000 clones, approximately 85% seen only once; the top ten take less than 2%.

The receptor comes from a man between 65 and 85 years old with acute or convalescent COVID-19. The specimen sequenced was peripheral blood. V is TRBV6-5 and J is TRBJ1-2, with D maybe TRBD1 (6 bases). The CDR3 coding sequence is TGTGCCAGCAGTTTTTCTAGACAGGAGTTCGGCTACACCTTC. Its protein product is CASSFSRQEFGYTF.